This T cell receptor beta chain was recovered during a study of blood T cell repertoires in COVID-19. Study information: From the United States, Italy and Spain came samples of acute and convalescent COVID-19. Sources were T cells, B-cell-depleted T cells, or PBMCs; the material itself was cDNA or gDNA.

Sequencing was performed with immunoSEQ multiplex PCR; in TCRdb, only in-frame clones are kept and a portion is missing. The sample records about 50,000 clones, 65% to 90% being singletons. Material: peripheral blood. The source is a man aged 65 to 79 with acute or convalescent COVID-19.

CDR3 DNA: TGCGCCAGCAGCACTGAACAGGGAGCAAAAACTATGAACACTGAAGCTTTCTTT. Amino acid sequence: CASSTEQGAKTMNTEAFF. This chain uses TRBV5-1 with TRBJ1-1; D might be TRBD1 (6 bases). The CDR3 covers 18 residues. Germline V gene lookup returns CDR1 SGHRS and CDR2 YFSETQ. The V gene lost 4 bases and the J gene lost 0 bases, with 22 bases spanning the gap. Full variable domain (outside the CDR3, taken from reference TRBV5-1 and TRBJ1-1): KAGVTQTPRYLIKTRGQQVTLSCSPISGHRSVSWYQQTPGQGLQFLFEYFSETQRNKGNFPGRFSGRQFSNSRSEMNVSTLELGDSALYLCASSTEQGAKTMNTEAFFGQGTRLTVV.